A selection of T cell receptor beta chains follows, all from one sample in a study of blood T cell repertoires in COVID-19. Clones were sequenced by immunoSEQ multiplex PCR, and TCRdb holds only the in-frame ones, with some missing. The table records 400,000 or so clones, about 91% of them present only once. The sample was peripheral blood. Every receptor here comes from a middle-aged woman with COVID-19, enrolled during active disease. Each CDR3 is given with its conserved first and last residue. D genes are given only for firm matches. For some rows the clone size is stated as once, few or many, or as a class when expanded; others skip it.

size	V	D	J	CDR3	DNA
.	TRBV7-2	.	TRBJ1-5	CASSSRGGGVGNQPQHF	TGTGCCAGCAGCTCACGCGGGGGGGGCGTAGGCAATCAGCCCCAGCATTTT
.	TRBV10-3	.	TRBJ1-2	CAISESKLNYGYTF	TGTGCCATCAGTGAGTCCAAGCTTAACTATGGCTACACCTTC
once	TRBV29-1	.	TRBJ2-1	CSVARNEQFF	TGCAGCGTTGCCCGCAATGAGCAGTTCTTC
.	TRBV7-8	TRBD1	TRBJ1-2	CASSLTGQGANYGYTF	TGTGCCAGCAGCTTAACGGGACAGGGGGCGAACTATGGCTACACCTTC
once	TRBV11-3	TRBD1	TRBJ1-1	CASSLDPGGETEAFF	TGTGCCAGCAGCTTAGATCCAGGGGGAGAGACTGAAGCTTTCTTT
once	TRBV2	.	TRBJ2-1	CASVAFSHNEQFF	TGTGCCAGCGTCGCATTCAGTCACAATGAGCAGTTCTTC
.	TRBV11-2	.	TRBJ1-5	CASSSRALGGDQPQHF	TGTGCCAGCAGCTCTCGGGCCCTGGGAGGAGATCAGCCCCAGCATTTT
.	TRBV7-2	.	TRBJ1-5	CASSLAGRGGNQPQHF	TGTGCCAGCAGCTTAGCGGGGCGCGGTGGCAATCAGCCCCAGCATTTT
once	TRBV6-2/TRBV6-3	.	TRBJ1-2	CASSYNTEINYGYTF	TGTGCCAGCAGTTACAATACAGAGATTAACTATGGCTACACCTTC
.	TRBV5-1	.	TRBJ2-1	CASSLAQVTYNEQFF	TGCGCCAGCAGCTTGGCACAGGTTACCTACAATGAGCAGTTCTTC
.	TRBV19	TRBD1	TRBJ1-1	CASSAGTANTEAFF	TGTGCCAGTAGTGCCGGGACAGCCAACACTGAAGCTTTCTTT
.	TRBV4-1	TRBD1	TRBJ2-7	CASSQGKWTGDYEQYF	TGCGCCAGCAGCCAAGGAAAATGGACAGGAGACTACGAGCAGTACTTC
.	TRBV7-9	.	TRBJ2-2	CASSSTVTGELFF	TGTGCCAGCAGCTCGACAGTCACCGGGGAGCTGTTTTTT
.	TRBV6-6	TRBD2	TRBJ2-2	CASRARGASFRELFF	TGTGCCAGCAGGGCGCGGGGGGCCTCGTTTAGGGAGCTGTTTTTT
.	TRBV7-9	.	TRBJ1-1	CASSLGWGGDGTEAFF	TGTGCCAGCAGCTTAGGATGGGGGGGTGATGGCACTGAAGCTTTCTTT
.	TRBV7-5	.	TRBJ2-7	CARSFRGRGSHEQYF	TGTGCCAGAAGCTTTAGAGGGAGGGGGTCCCACGAGCAGTACTTC
.	TRBV4-1	.	TRBJ2-3	CASSQDGARADTQYF	TGCGCCAGCAGCCAAGATGGGGCTAGGGCAGATACGCAGTATTTT
.	TRBV2	.	TRBJ1-2	CASSVEEAGYTF	TGTGCCAGCAGTGTTGAGGAGGCTGGCTACACCTTC
.	TRBV3-1/TRBV3-2	TRBD1	TRBJ1-6	CASSPFPPGQGYNSPLHF	TGTGCCAGCAGCCCCTTTCCCCCGGGACAGGGTTATAATTCACCCCTCCACTTT
.	TRBV28	.	TRBJ1-5	CASSSGFSNQPQHF	TGTGCCAGCAGCTCAGGGTTCAGCAATCAGCCCCAGCATTTT
.	TRBV5-1	TRBD1	TRBJ1-2	CASSSLGQDDYGYTF	TGCGCCAGCAGCTCCTTGGGACAGGACGACTATGGCTACACCTTC
once	TRBV7-2	.	TRBJ1-5	CASSSNNQPQHF	TGTGCCAGCAGCTCCAACAATCAGCCCCAGCATTTT
.	TRBV30	TRBD1	TRBJ2-7	CAWSVRQTGAVYEQYF	TGTGCCTGGAGTGTTCGACAGACAGGGGCTGTCTACGAGCAGTACTTC
.	TRBV7-2	.	TRBJ1-2	CASSLVSEGGYGYTF	TGTGCCAGCAGCTTAGTCTCGGAGGGTGGCTATGGCTACACCTTC
.	TRBV19	.	TRBJ2-1	CASSIGLGSGAYNEQFF	TGTGCCAGTAGTATAGGTTTGGGTAGCGGAGCTTACAATGAGCAGTTCTTC
.	TRBV5-6	TRBD2	TRBJ2-7	CASSLKLAGHPREQYF	TGTGCCAGCAGCTTGAAACTAGCGGGACATCCTCGCGAGCAGTACTTC
few	TRBV4-2	TRBD2	TRBJ2-1	CASSQDLAGGSNEQFF	TGTGCCAGCAGCCAGGATCTAGCGGGGGGTTCTAATGAGCAGTTCTTC
.	TRBV6-2/TRBV6-3	TRBD2	TRBJ2-3	CASTYVSGGITQYF	TGTGCCAGCACTTATGTCAGCGGGGGGATTACGCAGTATTTT
.	TRBV7-4	.	TRBJ1-1	CASSPQDREDRTLNTEAFF	TGTGCCAGCAGCCCTCAGGATAGAGAAGACAGGACCTTGAACACTGAAGCTTTCTTT
.	TRBV30	TRBD1	TRBJ1-5	CAWNSGQARFGISNQPQHF	TGTGCCTGGAACTCTGGACAGGCCCGCTTCGGGATTAGCAATCAGCCCCAGCATTTT
.	TRBV5-1	.	TRBJ1-1	CASSVDGLNTEAFF	TGCGCCAGCAGCGTGGACGGTTTGAACACTGAAGCTTTCTTT
.	TRBV7-2	TRBD2	TRBJ2-7	CASSLVAGGGEQYF	TGTGCCAGCAGCTTAGTAGCGGGAGGAGGTGAGCAGTACTTC
.	TRBV28	.	TRBJ1-5	CASSLYNQPQHF	TGTGCCAGCAGTTTGTACAATCAGCCCCAGCATTTT
.	TRBV28	.	TRBJ1-6	CASSLSTHQAAGRSPLHF	TGTGCCAGCAGTTTATCAACCCATCAGGCAGCGGGACGATCTCCCCTCCACTTT
.	TRBV5-6	TRBD1	TRBJ1-3	CASSLTGSGNTIYF	TGTGCCAGCAGCCTGACAGGGTCGGGAAACACCATATATTTT
.	TRBV7-2	TRBD2	TRBJ2-3	CASSLGGTSGSTDTQYF	TGTGCCAGCAGCTTAGGAGGGACTAGCGGGAGCACAGATACGCAGTATTTT
.	TRBV30	TRBD1	TRBJ1-2	CAWSRLRDRGYGYTF	TGTGCCTGGAGTCGACTCCGGGACAGGGGGTATGGCTACACCTTC
.	TRBV6-5	.	TRBJ1-1	CASAFIGSNTEAFF	TGTGCCAGTGCTTTTATCGGGTCGAACACTGAAGCTTTCTTT
.	TRBV10-2	TRBD2	TRBJ2-7	CASSGLASEQYF	TGCGCCAGCAGCGGACTAGCTTCCGAGCAGTACTTC
.	TRBV27	TRBD2	TRBJ2-3	CASSILAGGPDTQYF	TGTGCCAGCAGTATACTAGCGGGGGGGCCTGATACGCAGTATTTT
.	TRBV6-2/TRBV6-3	.	TRBJ1-5	CASSYSPGYQPQHF	TGTGCCAGCAGTTACTCCCCAGGCTATCAGCCCCAGCATTTT
.	TRBV18	.	TRBJ1-3	CASSPPSQAHSGNTIYF	TGTGCCAGCTCACCACCGTCACAGGCCCACTCTGGAAACACCATATATTTT
.	TRBV30	TRBD1	TRBJ1-2	CAWSGDRVIGYTF	TGTGCCTGGAGCGGGGACAGGGTAATAGGCTACACCTTC
once	TRBV4-3	TRBD2	TRBJ2-1	CASSLSGRSWNNEQFF	TGCGCCAGCAGCCTTAGCGGGAGGTCATGGAACAATGAGCAGTTCTTC
.	TRBV4-3	TRBD2	TRBJ2-3	CASSQSASGKTDTQYF	TGCGCCAGCAGCCAGTCTGCTAGCGGGAAAACAGATACGCAGTATTTT
few	TRBV9	TRBD1	TRBJ1-2	CASSKRGDRNDYGYTF	TGTGCCAGCTCAAAGAGGGGGGACAGGAACGACTATGGCTACACCTTC
.	TRBV6-2/TRBV6-3	.	TRBJ2-7	CASSDQGYEQYF	TGTGCCAGCAGTGATCAGGGATACGAGCAGTACTTC
.	TRBV4-3	.	TRBJ2-3	CASSGSERYTDTQYF	TGCGCCAGCAGCGGCAGCGAGCGGTACACAGATACGCAGTATTTT
once	TRBV7-9	TRBD1	TRBJ2-1	CASSWQDRAHEQFF	TGTGCCAGCAGCTGGCAGGACAGGGCCCATGAGCAGTTCTTC
.	TRBV9	TRBD1	TRBJ1-2	CASTPGQGPYGYTF	TGTGCCAGCACCCCAGGACAGGGACCATATGGCTACACCTTC